This TCR beta chain was sequenced in a study of tumor-infiltrating lymphocytes in primary liver carcinoma. Making TCR beta cDNA involved around 520 ng total RNA and a constant-region primer. Three rounds of nested multiplex PCR with slightly modified ARM-PCR produced TCR beta libraries. TRBV1-TRBV30 forward primers paired with a C-beta reverse primer drove the first two PCR rounds, about 10 cycles each. TCRdb independently ran MiXCR on the multiplex PCR reads; one entry per CDR3 protein. The sample shows 300,000 to 350,000 distinct CDR3 sequences, less than 75% of them seen only once. In the case of this clonotype: A read error may be the cause here, since a much bigger clone is one base away.

Alongside blood RNA obtained from unsorted whole blood, germline DNA was also extracted. Germline loops: CDR1 MNHEY, CDR2 SVGAGI. Between the trimmed V and J ends, which lost 8 bases and 6 bases, there was a span of 19 bases. This CDR3 region has 15 residues. The sequenced sample was peripheral blood. The V and J genes are TRBV6-5 and TRBJ1-4, with TRBD1 as a possible D gene (5 bases). This sequence was found in a man aged 35 to 55 with primary liver carcinoma and hepatitis B virus infection. CDR3 DNA sequence: TGTGCCAGCGGCAAACGGGGGGATGGAGATGAAAAACTGTTTTTT. Its translation is CASGKRGDGDEKLFF.